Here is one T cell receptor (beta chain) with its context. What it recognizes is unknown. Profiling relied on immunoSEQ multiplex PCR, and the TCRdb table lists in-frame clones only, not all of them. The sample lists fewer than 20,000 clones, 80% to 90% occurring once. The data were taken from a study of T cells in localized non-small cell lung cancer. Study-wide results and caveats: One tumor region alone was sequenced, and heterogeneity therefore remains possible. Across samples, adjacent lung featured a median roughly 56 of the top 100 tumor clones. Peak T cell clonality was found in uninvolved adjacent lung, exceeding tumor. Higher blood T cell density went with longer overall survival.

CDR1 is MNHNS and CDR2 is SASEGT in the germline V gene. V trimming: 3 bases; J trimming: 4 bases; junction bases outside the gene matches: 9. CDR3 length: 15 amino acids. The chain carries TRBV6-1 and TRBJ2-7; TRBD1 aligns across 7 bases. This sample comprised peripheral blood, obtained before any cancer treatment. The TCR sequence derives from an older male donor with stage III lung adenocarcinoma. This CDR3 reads CASSERGPTFYEQYF. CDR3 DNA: TGTGCCAGCAGTGAGAGGGGGCCGACCTTTTACGAGCAGTACTTC.